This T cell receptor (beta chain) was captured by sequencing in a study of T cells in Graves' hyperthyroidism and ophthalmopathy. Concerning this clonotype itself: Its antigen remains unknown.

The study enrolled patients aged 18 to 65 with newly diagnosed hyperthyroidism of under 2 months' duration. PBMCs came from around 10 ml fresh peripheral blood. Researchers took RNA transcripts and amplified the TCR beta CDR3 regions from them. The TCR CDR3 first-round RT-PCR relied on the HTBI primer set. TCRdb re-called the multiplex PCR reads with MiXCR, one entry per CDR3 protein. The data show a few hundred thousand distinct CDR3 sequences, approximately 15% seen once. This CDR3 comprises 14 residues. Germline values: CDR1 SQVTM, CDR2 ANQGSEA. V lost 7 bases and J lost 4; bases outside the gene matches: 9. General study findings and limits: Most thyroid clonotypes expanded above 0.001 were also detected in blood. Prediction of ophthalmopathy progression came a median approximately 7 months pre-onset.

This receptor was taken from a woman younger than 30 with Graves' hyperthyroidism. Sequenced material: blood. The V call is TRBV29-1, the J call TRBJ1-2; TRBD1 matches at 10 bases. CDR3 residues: CSAAPGQGSYGYTF. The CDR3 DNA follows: TGCAGCGCAGCTCCGGGACAGGGGAGCTATGGCTACACCTTC. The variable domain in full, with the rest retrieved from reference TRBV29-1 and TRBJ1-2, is SAVISQKPSRDICQRGTSLTIQCQVDSQVTMMFWYRQQPGQSLTLIATANQGSEATYESGFVIDKFPISRPNLTFSTLTVSNMSPEDSSIYLCSAAPGQGSYGYTFGSGTRLTVV.